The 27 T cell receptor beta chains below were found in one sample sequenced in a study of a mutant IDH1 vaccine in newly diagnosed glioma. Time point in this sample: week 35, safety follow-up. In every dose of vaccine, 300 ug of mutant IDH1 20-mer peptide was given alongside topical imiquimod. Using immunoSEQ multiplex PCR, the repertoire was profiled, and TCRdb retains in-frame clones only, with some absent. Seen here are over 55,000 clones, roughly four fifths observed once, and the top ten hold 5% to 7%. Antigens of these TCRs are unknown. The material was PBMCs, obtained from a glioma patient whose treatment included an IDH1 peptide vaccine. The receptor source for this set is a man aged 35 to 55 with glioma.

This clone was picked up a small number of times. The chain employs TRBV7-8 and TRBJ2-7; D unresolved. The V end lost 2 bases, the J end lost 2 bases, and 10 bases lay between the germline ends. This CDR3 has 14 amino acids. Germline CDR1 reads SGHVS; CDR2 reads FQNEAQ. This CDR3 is CASSLLGGTYEQYF. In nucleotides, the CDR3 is TGTGCCAGCAGCTTACTGGGCGGAACCTACGAGCAGTACTTC. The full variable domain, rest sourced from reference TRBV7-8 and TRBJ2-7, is GAGVSQSPRYKVAKRGQDVALRCDPISGHVSLFWYQQALGQGPEFLTYFQNEAQLDKSGLPSDRFFAERPEGSVSTLKIQRTQQEDSAVYLCASSLLGGTYEQYFGPGTRLTVT.

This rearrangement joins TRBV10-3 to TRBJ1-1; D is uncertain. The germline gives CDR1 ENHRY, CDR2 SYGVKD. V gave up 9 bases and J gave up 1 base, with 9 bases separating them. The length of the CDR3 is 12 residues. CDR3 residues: CAIRTGNTEAFF. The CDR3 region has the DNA TGTGCCATTAGGACGGGGAACACTGAAGCTTTCTTT.

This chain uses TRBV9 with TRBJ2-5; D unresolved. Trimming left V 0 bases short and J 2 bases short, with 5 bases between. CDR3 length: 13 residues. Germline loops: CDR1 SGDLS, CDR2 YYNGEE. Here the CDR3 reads CASSVVGQETQYF. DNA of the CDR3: TGTGCCAGCAGCGTAGTAGGGCAAGAGACCCAGTACTTC.

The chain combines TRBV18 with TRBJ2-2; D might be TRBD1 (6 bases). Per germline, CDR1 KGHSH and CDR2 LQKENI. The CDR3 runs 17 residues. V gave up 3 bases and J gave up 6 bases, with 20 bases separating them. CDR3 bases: TGTGCCAGCTCACCGCGGAACCAGGACAGTTTCCCCGGGGAGCTGTTTTTT. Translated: CASSPRNQDSFPGELFF.

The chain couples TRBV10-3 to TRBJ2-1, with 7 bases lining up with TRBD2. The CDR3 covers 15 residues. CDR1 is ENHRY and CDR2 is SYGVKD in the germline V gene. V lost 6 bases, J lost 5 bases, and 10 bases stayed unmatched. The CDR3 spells CAISLREREDNEQFF. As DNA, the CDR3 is TGTGCCATCAGCCTCCGGGAGCGGGAAGACAATGAGCAGTTCTTC.

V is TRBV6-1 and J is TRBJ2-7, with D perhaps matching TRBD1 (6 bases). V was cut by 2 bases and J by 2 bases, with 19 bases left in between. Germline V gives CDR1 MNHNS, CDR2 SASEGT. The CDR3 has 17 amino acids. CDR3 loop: CASSELWWAGAPYEQYF. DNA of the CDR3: TGTGCCAGCAGTGAATTGTGGTGGGCAGGGGCCCCCTACGAGCAGTACTTC.

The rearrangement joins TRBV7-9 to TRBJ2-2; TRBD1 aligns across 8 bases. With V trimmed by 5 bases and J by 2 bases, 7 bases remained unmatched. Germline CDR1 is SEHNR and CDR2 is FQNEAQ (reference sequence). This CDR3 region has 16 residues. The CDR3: CASSRAGTGNTGELFF. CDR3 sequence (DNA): TGTGCCAGCAGCCGGGCCGGGACAGGAAACACCGGGGAGCTGTTTTTT.

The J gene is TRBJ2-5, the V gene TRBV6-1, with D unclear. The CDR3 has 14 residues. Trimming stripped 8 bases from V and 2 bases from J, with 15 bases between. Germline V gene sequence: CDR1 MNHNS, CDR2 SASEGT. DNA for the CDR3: TGTGCCAGCCAGTCCCTCTATAGTCAAGAGACCCAGTACTTC. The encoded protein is CASQSLYSQETQYF.

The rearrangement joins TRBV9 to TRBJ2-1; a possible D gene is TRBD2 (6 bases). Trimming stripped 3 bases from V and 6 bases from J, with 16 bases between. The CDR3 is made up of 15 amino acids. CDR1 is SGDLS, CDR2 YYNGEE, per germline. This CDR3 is CASSERGGVSNEQFF. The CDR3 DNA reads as TGTGCCAGCAGCGAGAGGGGCGGGGTCTCCAATGAGCAGTTCTTC.

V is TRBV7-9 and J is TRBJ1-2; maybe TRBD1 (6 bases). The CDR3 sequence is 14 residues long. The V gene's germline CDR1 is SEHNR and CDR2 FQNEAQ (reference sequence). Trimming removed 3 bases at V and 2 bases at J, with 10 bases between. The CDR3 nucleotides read TGTGCCAGCAGCTTTGGACAGTTCAACTATGGCTACACCTTC. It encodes CASSFGQFNYGYTF.

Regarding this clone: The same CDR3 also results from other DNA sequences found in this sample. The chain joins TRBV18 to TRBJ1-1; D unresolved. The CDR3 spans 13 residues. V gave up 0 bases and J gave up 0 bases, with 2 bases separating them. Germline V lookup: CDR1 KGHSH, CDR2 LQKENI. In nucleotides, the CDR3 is TGTGCCAGCTCACCACCCTTGAACACTGAAGCTTTCTTT. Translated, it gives CASSPPLNTEAFF.

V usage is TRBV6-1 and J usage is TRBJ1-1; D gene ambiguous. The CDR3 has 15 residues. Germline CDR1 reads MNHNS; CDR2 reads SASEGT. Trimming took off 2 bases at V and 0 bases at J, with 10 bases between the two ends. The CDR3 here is CASSESIQVNTEAFF. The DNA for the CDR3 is TGTGCCAGCAGTGAATCGATCCAGGTGAACACTGAAGCTTTCTTT.

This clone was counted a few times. DNA of the CDR3: TGTGCCAGCGGCGAAAATCAGCCCCAGCATTTT. Its translation: CASGENQPQHF. The chain couples TRBV9 to TRBJ1-5, with no clear D. The CDR3 spans 11 residues. Germline V gene lookup returns CDR1 SGDLS and CDR2 YYNGEE. V shed 7 bases and J shed 4 bases, with 6 bases lying between them. The variable domain in full, with the rest retrieved from reference TRBV9 and TRBJ1-5, is DSGVTQTPKHLITATGQRVTLRCSPRSGDLSVYWYQQSLDQGLQFLIQYYNGEERAKGNILERFSAQQFPDLHSELNLSSLELGDSALYFCASGENQPQHFGDGTRLSIL.

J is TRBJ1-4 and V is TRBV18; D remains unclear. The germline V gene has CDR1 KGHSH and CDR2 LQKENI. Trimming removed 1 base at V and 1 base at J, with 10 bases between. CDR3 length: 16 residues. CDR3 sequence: CASSPLHVGTNEKLFF. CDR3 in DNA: TGTGCCAGCTCACCACTTCACGTGGGAACTAATGAAAAACTGTTTTTT.

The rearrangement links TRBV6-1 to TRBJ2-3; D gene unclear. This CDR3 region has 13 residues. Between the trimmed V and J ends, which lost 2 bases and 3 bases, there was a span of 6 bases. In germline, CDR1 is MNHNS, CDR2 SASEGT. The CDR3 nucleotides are TGTGCCAGCAGTGAAATTCCGACAGATACGCAGTATTTT. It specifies CASSEIPTDTQYF.

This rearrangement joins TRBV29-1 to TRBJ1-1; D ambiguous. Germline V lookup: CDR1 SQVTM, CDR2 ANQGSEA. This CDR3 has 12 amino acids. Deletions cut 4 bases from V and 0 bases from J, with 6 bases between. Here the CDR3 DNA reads TGCAGCGTTGTACAGATGAACACTGAAGCTTTCTTT. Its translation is CSVVQMNTEAFF.

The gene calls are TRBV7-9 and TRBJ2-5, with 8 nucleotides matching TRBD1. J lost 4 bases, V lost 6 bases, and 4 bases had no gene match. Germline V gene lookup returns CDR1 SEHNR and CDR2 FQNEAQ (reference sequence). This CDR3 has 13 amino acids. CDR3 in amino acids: CASSSRGPETQYF. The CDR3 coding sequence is TGTGCCAGCAGTTCCAGGGGGCCAGAGACCCAGTACTTC.

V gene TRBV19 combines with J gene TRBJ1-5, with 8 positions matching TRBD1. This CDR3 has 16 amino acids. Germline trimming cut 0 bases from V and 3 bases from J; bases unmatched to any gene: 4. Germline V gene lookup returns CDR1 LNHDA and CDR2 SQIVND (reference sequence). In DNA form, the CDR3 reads TGTGCCAGTAGTATAGATCCAGGGGGCAACAATCAGCCCCAGCATTTT. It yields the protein CASSIDPGGNNQPQHF.

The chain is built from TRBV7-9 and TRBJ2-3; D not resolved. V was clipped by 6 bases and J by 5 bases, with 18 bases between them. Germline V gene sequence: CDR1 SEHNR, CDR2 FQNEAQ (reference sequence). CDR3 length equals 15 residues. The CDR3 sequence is CASSTPRGEVDTQYF. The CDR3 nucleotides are TGTGCCAGCAGTACCCCAAGAGGCGAGGTAGATACGCAGTATTTT.

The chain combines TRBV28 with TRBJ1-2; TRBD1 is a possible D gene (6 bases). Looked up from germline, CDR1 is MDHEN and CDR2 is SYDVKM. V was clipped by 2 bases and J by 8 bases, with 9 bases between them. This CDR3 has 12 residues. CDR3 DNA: TGTGCCAGCAGTTTACCAGGGGAAGGCTACACCTTC. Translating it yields CASSLPGEGYTF.

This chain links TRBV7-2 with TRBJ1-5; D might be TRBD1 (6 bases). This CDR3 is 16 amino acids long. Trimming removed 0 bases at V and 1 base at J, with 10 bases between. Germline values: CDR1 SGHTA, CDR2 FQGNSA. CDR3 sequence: CASSLAGAPSNQPQHF. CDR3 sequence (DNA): TGTGCCAGCAGCTTAGCGGGGGCACCAAGCAATCAGCCCCAGCATTTT.

CDR3 DNA sequence: TGTGCCAGCATCTGGACAGCTAACACTGAAGCTTTCTTT. Residues: CASIWTANTEAFF. The chain uses TRBV6-1 and TRBJ1-1, with TRBD1 as a possible D gene (6 bases). The CDR3 has 13 amino acids. Germline assignment: CDR1 MNHNS and CDR2 SASEGT. Deletions cut 7 bases from V and 2 bases from J, with 11 bases between.

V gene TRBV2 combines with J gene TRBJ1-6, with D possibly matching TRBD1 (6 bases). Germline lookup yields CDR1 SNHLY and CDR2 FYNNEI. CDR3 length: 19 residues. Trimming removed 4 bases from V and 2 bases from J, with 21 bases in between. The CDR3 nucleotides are TGTGCCAGCAGTGGCGGGGGCCTCGGGGCAAGGGCCTATAATTCACCCCTCCACTTT. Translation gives CASSGGGLGARAYNSPLHF.

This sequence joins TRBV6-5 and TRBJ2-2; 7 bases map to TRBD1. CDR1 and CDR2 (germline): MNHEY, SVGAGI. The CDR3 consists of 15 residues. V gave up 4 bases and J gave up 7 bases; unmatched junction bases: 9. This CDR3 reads CASSSNRGQGGELFF. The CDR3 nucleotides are TGTGCCAGCAGTTCAAACAGGGGTCAGGGCGGGGAGCTGTTTTTT.

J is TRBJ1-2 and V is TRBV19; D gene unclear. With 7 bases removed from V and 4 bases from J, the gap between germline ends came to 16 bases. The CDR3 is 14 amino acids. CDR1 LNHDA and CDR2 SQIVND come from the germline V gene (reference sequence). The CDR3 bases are TGTGCCAGTATTCGAACCGGTCTGAGCTATGGCTACACCTTC. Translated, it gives CASIRTGLSYGYTF.

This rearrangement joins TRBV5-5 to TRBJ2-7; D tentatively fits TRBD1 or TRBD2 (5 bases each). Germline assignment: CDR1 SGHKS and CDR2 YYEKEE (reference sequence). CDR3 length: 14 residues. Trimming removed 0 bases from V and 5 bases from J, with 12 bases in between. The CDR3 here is CASSLGRRDHEQYF. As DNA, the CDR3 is TGTGCCAGCAGCTTGGGGCGCAGGGACCACGAGCAGTACTTC.

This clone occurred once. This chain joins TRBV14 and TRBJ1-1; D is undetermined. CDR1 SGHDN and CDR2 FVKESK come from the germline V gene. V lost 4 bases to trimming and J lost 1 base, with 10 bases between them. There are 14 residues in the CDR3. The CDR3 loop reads CASSPRTGNTEAFF. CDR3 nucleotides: TGTGCCAGCAGCCCTAGGACGGGGAACACTGAAGCTTTCTTT.